The subject of this entry is one TCR beta chain. The sample belongs to a study of T cell responses to AZD1222 COVID-19 vaccine. Profiled with immunoSEQ multiplex PCR; TCRdb holds only in-frame clones, not every one. The sample has some 120,000 clones; 85% to 95% are singletons. The CDR3 extends over 16 amino acids. The germline gives CDR1 SGHVS, CDR2 FQNEAQ. The junction had 4 bases not matched to a gene; V was cut back by 0 bases and J by 6 bases. The chain is built from TRBV7-8 and TRBJ2-1; 11 nucleotides align to TRBD2. The sequencing used peripheral blood, collected on day 0 of AZD1222 vaccination. The origin of this receptor is an adult in good health. The CDR3 sequence is CASSLALAGGPNEQFF. For the CDR3, the DNA is TGTGCCAGCAGCTTAGCTTTAGCGGGAGGGCCCAATGAGCAGTTCTTC.